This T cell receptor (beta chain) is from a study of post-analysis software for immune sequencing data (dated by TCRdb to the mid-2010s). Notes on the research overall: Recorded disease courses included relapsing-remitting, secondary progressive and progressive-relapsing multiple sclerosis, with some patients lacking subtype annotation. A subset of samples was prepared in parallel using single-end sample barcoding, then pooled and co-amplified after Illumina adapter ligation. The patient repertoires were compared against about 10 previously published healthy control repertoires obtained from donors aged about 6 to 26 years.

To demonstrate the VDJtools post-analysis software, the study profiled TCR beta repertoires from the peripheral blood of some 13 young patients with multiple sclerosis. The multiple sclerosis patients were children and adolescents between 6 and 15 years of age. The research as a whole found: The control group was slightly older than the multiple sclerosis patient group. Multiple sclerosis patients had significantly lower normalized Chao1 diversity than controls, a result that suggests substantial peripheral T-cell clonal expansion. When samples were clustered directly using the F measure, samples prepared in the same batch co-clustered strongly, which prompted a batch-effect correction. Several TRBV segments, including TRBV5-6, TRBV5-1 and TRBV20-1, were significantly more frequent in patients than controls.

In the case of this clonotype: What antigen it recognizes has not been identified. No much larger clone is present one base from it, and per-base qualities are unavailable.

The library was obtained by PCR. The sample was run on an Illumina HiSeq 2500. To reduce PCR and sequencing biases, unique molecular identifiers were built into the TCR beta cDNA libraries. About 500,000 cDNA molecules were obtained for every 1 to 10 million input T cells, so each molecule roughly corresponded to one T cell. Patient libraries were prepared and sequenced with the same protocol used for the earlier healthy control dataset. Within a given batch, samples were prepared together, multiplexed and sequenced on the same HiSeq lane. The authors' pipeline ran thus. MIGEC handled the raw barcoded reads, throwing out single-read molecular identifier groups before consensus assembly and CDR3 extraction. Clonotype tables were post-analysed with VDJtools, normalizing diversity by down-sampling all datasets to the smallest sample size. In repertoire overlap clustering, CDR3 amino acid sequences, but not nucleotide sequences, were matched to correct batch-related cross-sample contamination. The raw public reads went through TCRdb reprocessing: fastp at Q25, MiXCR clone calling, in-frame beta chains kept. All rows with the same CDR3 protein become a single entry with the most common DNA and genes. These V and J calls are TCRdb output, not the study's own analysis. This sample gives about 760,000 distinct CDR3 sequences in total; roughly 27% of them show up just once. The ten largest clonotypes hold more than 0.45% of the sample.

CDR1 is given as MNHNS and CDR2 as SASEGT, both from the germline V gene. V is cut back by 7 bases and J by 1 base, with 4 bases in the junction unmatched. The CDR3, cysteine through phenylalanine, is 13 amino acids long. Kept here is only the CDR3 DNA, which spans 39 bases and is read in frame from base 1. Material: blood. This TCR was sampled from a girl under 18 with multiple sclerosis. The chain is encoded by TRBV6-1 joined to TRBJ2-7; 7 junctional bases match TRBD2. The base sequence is TGTGCCAGCACTCGGGGGGTGTCCTACGAGCAGTACTTC. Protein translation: CASTRGVSYEQYF.